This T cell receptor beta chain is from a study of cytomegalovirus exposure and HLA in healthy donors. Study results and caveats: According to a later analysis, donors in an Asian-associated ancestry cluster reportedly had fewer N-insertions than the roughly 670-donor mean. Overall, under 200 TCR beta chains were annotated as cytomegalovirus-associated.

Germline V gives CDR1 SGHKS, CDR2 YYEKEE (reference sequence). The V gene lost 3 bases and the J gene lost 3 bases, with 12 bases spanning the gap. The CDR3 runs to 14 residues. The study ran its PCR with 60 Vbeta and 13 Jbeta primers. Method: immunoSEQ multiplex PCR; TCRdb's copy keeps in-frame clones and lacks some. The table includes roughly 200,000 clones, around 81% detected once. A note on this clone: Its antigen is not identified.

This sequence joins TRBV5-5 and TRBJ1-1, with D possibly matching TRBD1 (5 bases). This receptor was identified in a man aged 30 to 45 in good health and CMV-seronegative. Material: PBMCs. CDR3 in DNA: TGTGCCAGCAGCTCCAGGGTGGCGGACACTGAAGCTTTCTTT. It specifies CASSSRVADTEAFF.